A single sample gave rise to the 17 T cell receptor beta chains below, sequenced in a study of T cells in Graves' hyperthyroidism and ophthalmopathy. Template material for amplifying TCR beta CDR3 regions consisted of RNA transcripts. First-round RT-PCR of the TCR CDR3 relied on the HTBI primer set. TCRdb recomputed calls from the multiplex PCR reads with MiXCR, one row per CDR3 protein. This sample has approximately 640,000 distinct CDR3 sequences; 15% to 20% occur once, and the top ten carry 3.5% to 4%. The sample comprised blood. The source is a woman in her twenties or thirties with Graves' hyperthyroidism.

Only a few counts were recorded for this clonotype. The chain uses TRBV6-1 and TRBJ2-7, with D possibly matching TRBD1 (5 bases). This CDR3 has 13 residues. From germline, CDR1 is MNHNS and CDR2 SASEGT. Trimming took 7 bases from V and 4 from J, leaving 14 bases between them. CDR3 sequence reads: CASKARGYYEQYF. The CDR3 DNA follows: TGTGCCAGCAAAGCTAGGGGATATTACGAGCAGTACTTC.

The genes are TRBV6-2 or TRBV6-3 and TRBJ2-2, with TRBD2 matching over 7 bases. The CDR3 loop spans 17 amino acids. The J segment lost 3 bases and the V segment lost 6 bases, leaving 13 bases of the junction unmatched. Per germline, CDR1 MNHEY and CDR2 SVGEGT. The CDR3 sequence is CASRVKAWAGDTGELFF. In DNA, the CDR3 is TGTGCCAGCAGGGTTAAAGCTTGGGCGGGAGACACCGGGGAGCTGTTTTTT.

This clonotype was seen at least ten times. This chain connects TRBV6-1 to TRBJ2-7; no reliable D call. CDR1 and CDR2 from the germline V gene are MNHNS and SASEGT. The V end lost 3 bases, the J end lost 1 base, and 13 bases lay between the germline ends. The CDR3 has 15 residues. The DNA for the CDR3 is TGTGCCAGCAGTGATCCTAGTAGACCTTCCTACGAGCAGTACTTC. Translation: CASSDPSRPSYEQYF.

This clonotype was counted many times. The chain links TRBV20-1 to TRBJ2-1; D might be TRBD1 or TRBD2, each matching 6 bases. V was clipped by 0 bases and J by 6 bases, with 15 bases between them. Germline CDR1 is DFQATT and CDR2 is SNEGSKA (reference sequence). The length of the CDR3 is 15 residues. The CDR3 loop reads CSARDRGLAANEQFF. CDR3 coding DNA: TGCAGTGCTAGAGACAGGGGACTCGCGGCCAATGAGCAGTTCTTC.

This chain connects TRBV4-3 to TRBJ2-1; tentatively, D is TRBD1 or TRBD2 (5 bases each). This CDR3 comprises 14 residues. The V gene lost 1 base and the J gene lost 3 bases, with 7 bases spanning the gap. Germline CDR1 LGHNA, CDR2 YSLEER. The CDR3 sequence is CASSQGDLYNEQFF. The CDR3 bases are TGCGCCAGCAGCCAAGGGGACCTCTACAATGAGCAGTTCTTC.

This clonotype was picked up many times. The V gene is TRBV20-1, the J gene TRBJ2-7, with D possibly matching TRBD1 (6 bases). Germline V gene data show CDR1 as DFQATT and CDR2 as SNEGSKA (reference sequence). CDR3 length equals 12 residues. CDR3 nucleotides: TGCCGAGCCTCCGGGATCAGGGGACCGCAGTACTTC. Translating it yields CRASGIRGPQYF.

This clonotype appeared a few times. CDR3 in DNA: TGTGCCACCAGCAGAGGGGCGGCGGATCAGCCCCAGCATTTT. Translated, it gives CATSRGAADQPQHF. This rearrangement joins TRBV15 to TRBJ1-5, with D hard to call. With 1 base removed from V and 5 bases from J, the gap between germline ends came to 9 bases. The germline CDR1 and CDR2 sequences are LNHNV and YYDKDF (reference sequence). This CDR3 spans 14 amino acids. Looking up the rest from reference TRBV15 and TRBJ1-5 gives the full variable domain: DAMVIQNPRYQVTQFGKPVTLSCSQTLNHNVMYWYQQKSSQAPKLLFHYYDKDFNNEADTPDNFQSRRPNTSFCFLDIRSPGLGDTAMYLCATSRGAADQPQHFGDGTRLSIL.

This clonotype was counted ten times or more. The rearrangement links TRBV30 to TRBJ2-3, with TRBD1 matching 9 bases. Per germline, CDR1 GTSNPN and CDR2 SVGIG (reference sequence). The length of the CDR3 is 15 residues. J was trimmed by 4 bases and V by 1 base; bases with no gene match: 6. CDR3 DNA: TGTGCCTGGAGTGCAACAGGGGGCGGCGCAGATACGCAGTATTTT. It codes for CAWSATGGGADTQYF.

The CDR3 spells CASSGGQGTTNYGYTF. CDR3 nucleotide sequence: TGTGCCAGCAGCGGTGGACAGGGGACAACTAACTATGGCTACACCTTC. V usage is TRBV5-5 and J usage is TRBJ1-2, with TRBD1 matching over 9 bases. The length of the CDR3 is 16 residues. Germline values: CDR1 SGHKS, CDR2 YYEKEE (reference sequence). V lost 4 bases, J lost 0 bases, and 7 bases stayed unmatched.

This clonotype was seen at least ten times. The V gene is TRBV2, the J gene TRBJ2-1; 7 positions agree with TRBD1. CDR1 is SNHLY and CDR2 is FYNNEI in the germline V gene. V lost 6 bases to trimming and J lost 4 bases; unmatched junction nucleotides: 9. The length of the CDR3 is 15 residues. CDR3 loop: CASRTGYMGYNEQFF. CDR3 DNA: TGTGCCAGCAGGACAGGGTACATGGGGTACAATGAGCAGTTCTTC.

This clonotype has a handful of counts. The chain joins TRBV6-1 to TRBJ2-7; TRBD2 agrees at 8 bases. The CDR3 runs 14 residues. V dropped 6 bases and J dropped 4; count of bases not matched to a gene: 8. Germline V gene sequence: CDR1 MNHNS, CDR2 SASEGT. CDR3 in DNA: TGTGCCAGCAGGCCCTCCGGGACTAGGTACGAGCAGTACTTC. Its protein is CASRPSGTRYEQYF.

This clonotype was detected a few times. The chain employs TRBV4-1 and TRBJ1-1; D might be TRBD1 (5 bases). There are 17 residues in the CDR3. CDR1 is MGHRA and CDR2 is YSYEKL in the germline V gene. The V end lost 4 bases, the J end lost 0 bases, and 18 bases lay between the germline ends. The CDR3 nucleotides are TGCGCCAGCAGCCCGGGTTGGGCAGGGATAATGAACACTGAAGCTTTCTTT. It specifies CASSPGWAGIMNTEAFF.

This clonotype was counted at least ten times. V is TRBV11-2 and J is TRBJ2-7; D is perhaps TRBD1 or TRBD2 (5 bases each). The germline gives CDR1 SGHAT, CDR2 FQNNGV. Deletions cut 3 bases from V and 0 bases from J, with 12 bases between. This CDR3 region has 15 residues. The CDR3 DNA reads as TGTGCCAGCAGCTTTAGGGCAGGGAGCTCCTACGAGCAGTACTTC. This gives the protein CASSFRAGSSYEQYF. The whole variable domain, filled in from reference TRBV11-2 and TRBJ2-7, reads EAGVAQSPRYKIIEKRQSVAFWCNPISGHATLYWYQQILGQGPKLLIQFQNNGVVDDSQLPKDRFSAERLKGVDSTLKIQPAKLEDSAVYLCASSFRAGSSYEQYFGPGTRLTVT.

This sequence joins TRBV4-1 and TRBJ2-1; TRBD2 agrees at 10 bases. The V segment lost 0 bases and the J segment 8 bases; nucleotides outside the gene matches: 13. The CDR3 loop spans 18 amino acids. Germline V lookup: CDR1 MGHRA, CDR2 YSYEKL. The CDR3 is CASSQEYGGGLAYDEQFF. CDR3 nucleotide sequence: TGCGCCAGCAGCCAAGAGTATGGAGGGGGACTAGCGTACGATGAGCAGTTCTTC.

V usage is TRBV5-1 and J usage is TRBJ2-5; a possible D gene is TRBD1 (5 bases). The CDR3 has 13 amino acids. The germline V gene has CDR1 SGHRS and CDR2 YFSETQ. V was clipped by 7 bases and J by 2 bases, with 12 bases between them. The CDR3 DNA reads TGCGCCAGCTGGGAAAGGGGTCAAGAGACCCAGTACTTC. It translates to CASWERGQETQYF.

At least ten counts were recorded for this clonotype. V and J are TRBV6-1 and TRBJ2-7; no clear D gene. The V end was cut by 2 bases, the J end by 0 bases, with 11 bases between. Per germline, CDR1 MNHNS and CDR2 SASEGT. The CDR3 has 15 amino acids. The CDR3 is CASSELVVSSYEQYF. CDR3 DNA: TGTGCCAGCAGTGAATTAGTGGTTAGCTCCTACGAGCAGTACTTC.

A few counts support this clonotype. The CDR3: CASSPDDTRYEQYF. The CDR3 DNA follows: TGTGCCAGCTCACCAGATGACACCCGCTACGAGCAGTACTTC. The rearrangement joins TRBV18 to TRBJ2-7; no firm D call. V was cut by 2 bases and J by 3 bases, with 11 bases left in between. The V gene's germline CDR1 is KGHSH and CDR2 LQKENI. There are 14 residues in the CDR3.